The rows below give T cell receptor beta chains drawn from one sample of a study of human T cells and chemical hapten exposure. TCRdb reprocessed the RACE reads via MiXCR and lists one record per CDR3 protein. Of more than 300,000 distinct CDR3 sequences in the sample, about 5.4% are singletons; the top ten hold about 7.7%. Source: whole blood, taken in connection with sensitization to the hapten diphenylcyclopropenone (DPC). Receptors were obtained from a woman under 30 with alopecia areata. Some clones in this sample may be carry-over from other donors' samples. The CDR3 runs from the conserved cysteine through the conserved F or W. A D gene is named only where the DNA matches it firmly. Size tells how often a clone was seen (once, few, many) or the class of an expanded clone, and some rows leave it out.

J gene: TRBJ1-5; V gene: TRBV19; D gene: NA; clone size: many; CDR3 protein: CASSRDASHNQPQHF; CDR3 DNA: TGTGCCAGTAGTAGGGATGCCTCCCACAATCAGCCCCAGCATTTT
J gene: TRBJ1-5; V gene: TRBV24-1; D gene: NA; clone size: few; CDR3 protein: CATSDRQVNQPQHF; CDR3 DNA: TGTGCCACCAGTGATCGACAGGTCAATCAGCCCCAGCATTTT
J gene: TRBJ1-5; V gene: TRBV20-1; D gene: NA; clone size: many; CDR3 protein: CSARQGWNQPQHF; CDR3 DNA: TGCAGTGCTAGACAGGGGTGGAATCAGCCCCAGCATTTT
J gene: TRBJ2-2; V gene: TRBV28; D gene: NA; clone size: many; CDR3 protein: CASSSETRLFF; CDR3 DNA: TGTGCCAGCAGTTCAGAGACTAGGTTGTTTTTT
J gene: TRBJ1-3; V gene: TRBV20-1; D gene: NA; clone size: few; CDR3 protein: CSAAANSGNTIYF; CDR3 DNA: TGCAGTGCAGCAGCGAACTCTGGAAACACCATATATTTT
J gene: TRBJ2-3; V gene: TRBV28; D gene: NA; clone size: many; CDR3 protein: CASSFPQGRFTDTQYF; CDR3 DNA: TGTGCCAGCAGTTTCCCACAGGGTCGGTTCACAGATACGCAGTATTTT
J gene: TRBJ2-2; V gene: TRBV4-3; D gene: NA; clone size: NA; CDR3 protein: CASSQEFQVWTGPGELFF; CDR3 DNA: TGCGCCAGCAGCCAAGAATTTCAAGTGTGGACCGGTCCCGGGGAGCTGTTTTTT
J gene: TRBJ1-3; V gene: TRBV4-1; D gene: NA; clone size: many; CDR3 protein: CASSQDGLFSGNTIYF; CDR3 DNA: TGCGCCAGCAGCCAAGATGGACTGTTCTCTGGAAACACCATATATTTT
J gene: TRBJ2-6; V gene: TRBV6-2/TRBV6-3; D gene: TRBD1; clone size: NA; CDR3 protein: CASRTRQGTGANVLTF; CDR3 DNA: TGTGCCAGCAGAACTCGACAGGGTACTGGGGCCAACGTCCTGACTTTC
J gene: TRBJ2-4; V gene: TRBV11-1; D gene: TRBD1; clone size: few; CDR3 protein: CASSAARNLGQGLAKNIQYF; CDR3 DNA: TGTGCCAGCAGCGCAGCACGCAATCTCGGACAGGGGTTAGCCAAAAACATTCAGTACTTC
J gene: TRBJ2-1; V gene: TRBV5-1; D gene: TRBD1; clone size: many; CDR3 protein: CASSGEGQGRYNEQFF; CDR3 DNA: TGCGCCAGCAGCGGAGAAGGACAGGGACGGTACAATGAGCAGTTCTTC
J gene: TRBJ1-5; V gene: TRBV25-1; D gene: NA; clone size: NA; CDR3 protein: CASSDTGISNQPQHF; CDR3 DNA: TGTGCCAGCAGTGACACAGGGATTAGCAATCAGCCCCAGCATTTT
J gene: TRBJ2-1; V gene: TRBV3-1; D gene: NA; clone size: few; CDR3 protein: CASSQVPGNNEQFF; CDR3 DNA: TGTGCCAGCAGCCAAGTCCCCGGAAACAATGAGCAGTTCTTC
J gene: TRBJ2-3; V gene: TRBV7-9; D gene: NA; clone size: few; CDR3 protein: CASSLKQDTQYF; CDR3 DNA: TGTGCCAGCAGCTTAAAGCAAGATACGCAGTATTTT
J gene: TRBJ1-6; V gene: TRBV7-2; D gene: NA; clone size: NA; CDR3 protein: CASSSGASSPLHF; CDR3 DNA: TGTGCCAGCAGCTCCGGGGCTTCTTCACCCCTCCACTTT
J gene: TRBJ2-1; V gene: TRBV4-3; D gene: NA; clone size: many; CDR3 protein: CASSQDKGHNEQFF; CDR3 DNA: TGCGCCAGCAGCCAAGATAAGGGTCACAATGAGCAGTTCTTC
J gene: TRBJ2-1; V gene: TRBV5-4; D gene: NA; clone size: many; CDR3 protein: CASSPTTERHNEQFF; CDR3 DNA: TGTGCCAGCAGCCCTACTACAGAACGGCACAATGAGCAGTTCTTC
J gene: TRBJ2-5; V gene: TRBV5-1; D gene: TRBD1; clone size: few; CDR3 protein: CASSSEGALETQYF; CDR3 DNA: TGCGCCAGCAGCTCCGAGGGGGCGTTGGAGACCCAGTACTTC
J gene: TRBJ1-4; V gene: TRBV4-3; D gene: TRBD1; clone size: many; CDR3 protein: CASSQDHRTGEKLFF; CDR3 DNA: TGCGCCAGCAGCCAAGATCACCGGACAGGTGAAAAACTGTTTTTT
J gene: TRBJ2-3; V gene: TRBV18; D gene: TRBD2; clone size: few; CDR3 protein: CASSPPSSGGLDTQYF; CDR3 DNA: TGTGCCAGCTCACCACCGTCTAGCGGGGGGCTAGATACGCAGTATTTT